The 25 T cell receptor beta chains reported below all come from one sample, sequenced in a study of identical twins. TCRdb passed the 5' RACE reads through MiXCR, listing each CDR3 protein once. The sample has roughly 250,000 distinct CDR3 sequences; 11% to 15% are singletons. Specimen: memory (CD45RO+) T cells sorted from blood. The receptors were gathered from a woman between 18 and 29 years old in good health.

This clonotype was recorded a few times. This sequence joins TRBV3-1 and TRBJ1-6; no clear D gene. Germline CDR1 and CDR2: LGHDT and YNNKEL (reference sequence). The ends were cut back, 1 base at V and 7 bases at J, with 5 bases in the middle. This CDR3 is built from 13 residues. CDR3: CASSQGLNSPLHF. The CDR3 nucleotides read TGTGCCAGCAGCCAAGGTTTGAATTCACCCCTCCACTTT.

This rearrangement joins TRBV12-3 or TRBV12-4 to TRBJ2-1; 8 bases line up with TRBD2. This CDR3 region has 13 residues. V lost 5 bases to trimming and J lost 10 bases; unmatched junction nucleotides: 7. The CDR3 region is CASSGTRVGEQFF. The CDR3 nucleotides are TGTGCCAGCAGTGGGACTAGGGTAGGAGAGCAGTTCTTC.

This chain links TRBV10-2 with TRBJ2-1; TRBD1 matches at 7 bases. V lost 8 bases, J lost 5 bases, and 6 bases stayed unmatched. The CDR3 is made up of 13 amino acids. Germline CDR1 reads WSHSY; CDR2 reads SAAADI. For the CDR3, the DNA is TGCGCCAGCTCTCGGACAGGAGACAATGAGCAGTTCTTC. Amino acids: CASSRTGDNEQFF.

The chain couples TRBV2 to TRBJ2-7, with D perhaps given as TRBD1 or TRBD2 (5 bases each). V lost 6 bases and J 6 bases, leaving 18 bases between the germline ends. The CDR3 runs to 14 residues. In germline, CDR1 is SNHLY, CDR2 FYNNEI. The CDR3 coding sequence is TGTGCCAGCAGAGGGTTCGGGACGTCGGCCGAGCAGTACTTC. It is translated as CASRGFGTSAEQYF. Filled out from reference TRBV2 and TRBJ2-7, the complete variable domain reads EPEVTQTPSHQVTQMGQEVILRCVPISNHLYFYWYRQILGQKVEFLVSFYNNEISEKSEIFDDQFSVERPDGSNFTLKIRSTKLEDSAMYFCASRGFGTSAEQYFGPGTRLTVT.

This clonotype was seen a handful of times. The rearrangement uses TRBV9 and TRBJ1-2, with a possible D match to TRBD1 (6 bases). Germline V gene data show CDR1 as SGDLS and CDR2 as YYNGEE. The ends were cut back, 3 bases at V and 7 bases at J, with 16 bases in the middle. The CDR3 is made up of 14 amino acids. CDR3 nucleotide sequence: TGTGCCAGCAGCGCTTCATCCCAGGGGCTTGGCTACACCTTC. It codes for CASSASSQGLGYTF.

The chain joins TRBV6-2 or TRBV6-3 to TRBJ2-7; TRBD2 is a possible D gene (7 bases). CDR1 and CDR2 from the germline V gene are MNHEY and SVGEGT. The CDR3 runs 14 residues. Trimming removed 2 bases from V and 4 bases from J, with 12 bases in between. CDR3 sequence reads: CASSYGGAVYEQYF. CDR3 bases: TGTGCCAGCAGTTACGGGGGGGCCGTGTACGAGCAGTACTTC.

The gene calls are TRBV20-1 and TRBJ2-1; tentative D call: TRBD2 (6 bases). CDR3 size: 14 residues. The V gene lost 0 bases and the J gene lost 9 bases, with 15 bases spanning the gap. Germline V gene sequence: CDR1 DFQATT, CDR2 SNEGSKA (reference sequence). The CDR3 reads CSAREFTSSFEQFF. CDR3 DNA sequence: TGCAGTGCTAGAGAATTTACTAGCTCATTTGAGCAGTTCTTC.

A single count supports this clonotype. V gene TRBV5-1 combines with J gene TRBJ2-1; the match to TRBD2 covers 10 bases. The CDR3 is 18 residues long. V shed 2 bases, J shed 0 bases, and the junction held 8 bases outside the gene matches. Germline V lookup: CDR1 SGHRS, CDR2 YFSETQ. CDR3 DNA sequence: TGCGCCAGCAGCTTCAGACTAGCGGGCTTACACTCCTACAATGAGCAGTTCTTC. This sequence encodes CASSFRLAGLHSYNEQFF.

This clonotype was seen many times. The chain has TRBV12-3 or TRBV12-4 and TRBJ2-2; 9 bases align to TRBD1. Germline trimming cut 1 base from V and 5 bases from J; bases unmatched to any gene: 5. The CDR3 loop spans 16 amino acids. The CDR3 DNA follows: TGTGCCAGCAGTTTAGGCGGACAGGGGAGGACCGGGGAGCTGTTTTTT. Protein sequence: CASSLGGQGRTGELFF.

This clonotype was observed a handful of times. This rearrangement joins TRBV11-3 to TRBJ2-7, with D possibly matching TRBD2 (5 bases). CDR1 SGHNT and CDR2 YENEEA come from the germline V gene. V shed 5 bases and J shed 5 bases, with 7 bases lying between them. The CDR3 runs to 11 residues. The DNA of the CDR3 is TGTGCCAGCAGCCCGGGGAACGAGCAGTACTTC. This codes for CASSPGNEQYF.

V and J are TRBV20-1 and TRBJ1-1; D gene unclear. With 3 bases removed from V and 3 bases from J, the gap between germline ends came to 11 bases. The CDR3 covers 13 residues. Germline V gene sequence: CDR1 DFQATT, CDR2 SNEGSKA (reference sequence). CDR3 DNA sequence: TGCAGTGCTAGGGCCAGGACCGACACTGAAGCTTTCTTT. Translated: CSARARTDTEAFF.

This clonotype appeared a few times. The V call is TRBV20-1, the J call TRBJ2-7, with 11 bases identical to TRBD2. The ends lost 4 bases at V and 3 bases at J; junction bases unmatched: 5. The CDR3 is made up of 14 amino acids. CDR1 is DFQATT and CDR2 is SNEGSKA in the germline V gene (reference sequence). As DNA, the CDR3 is TGCAGTGCTAATAGGGGGACTAGCGGCTACGAGCAGTACTTC. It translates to CSANRGTSGYEQYF.

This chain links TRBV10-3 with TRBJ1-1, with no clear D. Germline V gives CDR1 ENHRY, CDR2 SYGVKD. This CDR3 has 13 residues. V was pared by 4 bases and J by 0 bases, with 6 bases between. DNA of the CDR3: TGTGCCATCAGTGCGGCCATGAACACTGAAGCTTTCTTT. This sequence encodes CAISAAMNTEAFF.

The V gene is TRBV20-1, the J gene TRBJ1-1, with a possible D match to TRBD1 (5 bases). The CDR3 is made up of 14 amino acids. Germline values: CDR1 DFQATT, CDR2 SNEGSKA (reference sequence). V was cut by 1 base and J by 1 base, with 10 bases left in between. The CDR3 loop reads CSARVQGGNTEAFF. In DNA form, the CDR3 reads TGCAGTGCTAGAGTTCAGGGCGGGAACACTGAAGCTTTCTTT.

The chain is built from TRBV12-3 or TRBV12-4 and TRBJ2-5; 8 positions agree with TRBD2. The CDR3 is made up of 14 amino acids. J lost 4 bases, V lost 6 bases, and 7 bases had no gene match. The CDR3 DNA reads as TGTGCCAGCAGGACTTCCGGGGGGGGAGAGACCCAGTACTTC. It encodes CASRTSGGGETQYF.

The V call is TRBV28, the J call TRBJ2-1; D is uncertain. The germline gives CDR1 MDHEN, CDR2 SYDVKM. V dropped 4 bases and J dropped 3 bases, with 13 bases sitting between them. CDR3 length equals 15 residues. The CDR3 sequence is CASSYVWSVYNEQFF. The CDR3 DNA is TGTGCCAGCAGTTACGTCTGGTCAGTCTACAATGAGCAGTTCTTC.

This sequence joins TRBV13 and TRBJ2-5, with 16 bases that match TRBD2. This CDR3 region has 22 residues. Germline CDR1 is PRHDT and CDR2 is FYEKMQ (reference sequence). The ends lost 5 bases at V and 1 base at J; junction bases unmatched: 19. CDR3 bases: TGTGCCAGCAGCCCGATTCTTGGGGGACTAGCGGGAGGGCTAGACGGCCAAGAGACCCAGTACTTC. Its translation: CASSPILGGLAGGLDGQETQYF.

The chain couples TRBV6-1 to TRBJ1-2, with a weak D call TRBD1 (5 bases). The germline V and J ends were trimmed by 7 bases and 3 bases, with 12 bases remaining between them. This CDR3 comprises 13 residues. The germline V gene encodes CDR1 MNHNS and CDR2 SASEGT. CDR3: CASNPGLHYGYTF. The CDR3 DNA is TGTGCCAGCAATCCGGGGCTGCACTATGGCTACACCTTC.

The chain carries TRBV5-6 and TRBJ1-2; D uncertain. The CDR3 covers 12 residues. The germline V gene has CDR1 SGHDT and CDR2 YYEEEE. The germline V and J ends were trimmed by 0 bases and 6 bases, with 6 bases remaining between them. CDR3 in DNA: TGTGCCAGCAGCTTGGTCGGGGATGGCTACACCTTC. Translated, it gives CASSLVGDGYTF.

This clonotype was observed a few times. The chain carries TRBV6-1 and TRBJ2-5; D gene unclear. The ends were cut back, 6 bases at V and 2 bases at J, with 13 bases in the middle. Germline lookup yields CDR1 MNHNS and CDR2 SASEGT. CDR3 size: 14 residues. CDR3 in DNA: TGTGCCAGCAGCATCAGCAGGCGTCAAGAGACCCAGTACTTC. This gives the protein CASSISRRQETQYF.

In DNA form, the CDR3 reads TGTGCCAGCAGCTTAGCCCCGTCGCTAGCGGAGCAGTACTTC. Translation gives CASSLAPSLAEQYF. The chain carries TRBV7-2 and TRBJ2-7, with D tentatively TRBD2 (6 bases). In germline, CDR1 is SGHTA, CDR2 FQGNSA. The CDR3 runs 14 residues. V shed 0 bases and J shed 7 bases, with 13 bases lying between them.

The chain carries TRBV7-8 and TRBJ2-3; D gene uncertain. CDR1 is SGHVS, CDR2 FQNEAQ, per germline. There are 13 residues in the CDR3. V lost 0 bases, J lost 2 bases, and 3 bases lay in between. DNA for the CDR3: TGTGCCAGCAGCTTAGCGGTCACAGATACGCAGTATTTT. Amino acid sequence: CASSLAVTDTQYF.

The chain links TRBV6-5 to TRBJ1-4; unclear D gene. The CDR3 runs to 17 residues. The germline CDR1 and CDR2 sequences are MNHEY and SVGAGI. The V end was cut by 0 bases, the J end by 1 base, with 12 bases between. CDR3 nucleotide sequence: TGTGCCAGCAGTTACTCGCCGGGGAGACGAACTAATGAAAAACTGTTTTTT. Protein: CASSYSPGRRTNEKLFF.

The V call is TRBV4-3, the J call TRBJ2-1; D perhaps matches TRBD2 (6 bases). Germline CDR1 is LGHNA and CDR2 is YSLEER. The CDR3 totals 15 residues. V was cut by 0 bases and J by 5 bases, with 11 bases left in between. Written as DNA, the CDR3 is TGCGCCAGCAGCCAAGACGGCGGGGTTGACAATGAGCAGTTCTTC. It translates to CASSQDGGVDNEQFF.

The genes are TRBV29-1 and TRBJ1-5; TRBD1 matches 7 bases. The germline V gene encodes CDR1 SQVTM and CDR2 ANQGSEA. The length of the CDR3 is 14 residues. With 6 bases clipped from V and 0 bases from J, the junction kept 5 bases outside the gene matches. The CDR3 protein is CSVRTGNSNQPQHF. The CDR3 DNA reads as TGCAGCGTCCGGACAGGAAATAGCAATCAGCCCCAGCATTTT.